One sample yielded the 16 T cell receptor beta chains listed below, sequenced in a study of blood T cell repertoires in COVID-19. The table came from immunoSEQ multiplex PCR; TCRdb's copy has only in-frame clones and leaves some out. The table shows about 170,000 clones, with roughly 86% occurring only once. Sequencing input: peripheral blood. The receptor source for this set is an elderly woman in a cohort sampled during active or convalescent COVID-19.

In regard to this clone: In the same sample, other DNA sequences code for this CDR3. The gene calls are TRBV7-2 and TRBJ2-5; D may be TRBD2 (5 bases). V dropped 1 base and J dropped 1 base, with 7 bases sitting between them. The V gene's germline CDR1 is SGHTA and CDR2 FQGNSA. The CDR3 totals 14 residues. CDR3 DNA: TGTGCCAGCAGCTTAGGAACTAGCCAAGAGACCCAGTACTTC. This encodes CASSLGTSQETQYF.

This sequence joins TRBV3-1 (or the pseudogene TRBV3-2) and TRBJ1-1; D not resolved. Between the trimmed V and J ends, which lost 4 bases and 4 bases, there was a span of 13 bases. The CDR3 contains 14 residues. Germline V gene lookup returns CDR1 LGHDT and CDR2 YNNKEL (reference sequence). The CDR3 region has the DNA TGTGCCAGCAGCCCCAGTCGGGGAAGCACTGAAGCTTTCTTT. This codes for CASSPSRGSTEAFF.

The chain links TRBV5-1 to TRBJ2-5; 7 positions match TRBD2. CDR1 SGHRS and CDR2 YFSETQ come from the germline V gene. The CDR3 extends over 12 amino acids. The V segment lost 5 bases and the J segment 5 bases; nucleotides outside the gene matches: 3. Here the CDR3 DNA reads TGCGCCAGCAGAGACGGGGGGGAGACCCAGTACTTC. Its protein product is CASRDGGETQYF.

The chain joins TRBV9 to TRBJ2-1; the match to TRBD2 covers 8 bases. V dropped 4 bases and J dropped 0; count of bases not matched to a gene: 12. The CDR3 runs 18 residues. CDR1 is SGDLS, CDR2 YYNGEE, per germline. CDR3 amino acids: CASSSAGAGVSSYNEQFF. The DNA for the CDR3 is TGTGCCAGCAGCTCAGCGGGAGCGGGGGTGAGCTCCTACAATGAGCAGTTCTTC.

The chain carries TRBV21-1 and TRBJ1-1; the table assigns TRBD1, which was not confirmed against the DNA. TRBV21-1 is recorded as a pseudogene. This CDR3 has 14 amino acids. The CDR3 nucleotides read TGTGCCAGCAGCAAACAGGGGTTGAACACTGAAGCTTTCTTT. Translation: CASSKQGLNTEAFF.

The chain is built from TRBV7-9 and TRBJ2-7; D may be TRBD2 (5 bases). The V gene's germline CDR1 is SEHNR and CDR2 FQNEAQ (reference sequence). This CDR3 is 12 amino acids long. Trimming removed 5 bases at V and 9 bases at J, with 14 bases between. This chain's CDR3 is CASSHAGAAQYV. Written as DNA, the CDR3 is TGTGCCAGCAGCCACGCGGGTGCGGCGCAGTACGTC.

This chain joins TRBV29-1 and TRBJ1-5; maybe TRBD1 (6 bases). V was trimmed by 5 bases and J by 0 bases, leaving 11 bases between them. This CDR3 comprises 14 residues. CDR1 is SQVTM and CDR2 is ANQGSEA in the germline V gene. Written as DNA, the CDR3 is TGCAGCGTTTACGACAGGTATAGCAATCAGCCCCAGCATTTT. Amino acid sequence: CSVYDRYSNQPQHF.

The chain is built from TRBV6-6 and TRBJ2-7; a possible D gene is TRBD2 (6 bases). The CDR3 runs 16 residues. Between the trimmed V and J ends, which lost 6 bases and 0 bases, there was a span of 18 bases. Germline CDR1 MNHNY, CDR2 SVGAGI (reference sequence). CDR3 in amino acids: CASRTTSGLSSYEQYV. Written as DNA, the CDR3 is TGTGCCAGCAGAACTACCTCGGGACTTAGCTCCTACGAGCAGTACGTC.

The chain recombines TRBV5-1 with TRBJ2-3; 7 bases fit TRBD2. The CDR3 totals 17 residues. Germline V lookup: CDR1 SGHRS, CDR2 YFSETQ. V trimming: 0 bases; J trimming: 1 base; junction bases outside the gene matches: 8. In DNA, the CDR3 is TGCGCCAGCAGCTTGGAGGCTAGCGGAGACCGCACAGATACGCAGTATTTT. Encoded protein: CASSLEASGDRTDTQYF.

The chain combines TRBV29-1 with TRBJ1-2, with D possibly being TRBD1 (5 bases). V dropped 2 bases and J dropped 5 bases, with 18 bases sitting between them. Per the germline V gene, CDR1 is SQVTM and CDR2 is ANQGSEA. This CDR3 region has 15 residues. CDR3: CSVEKPGGLYYGYTF. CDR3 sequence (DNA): TGCAGCGTTGAAAAGCCCGGGGGTCTCTATTATGGCTACACCTTC.

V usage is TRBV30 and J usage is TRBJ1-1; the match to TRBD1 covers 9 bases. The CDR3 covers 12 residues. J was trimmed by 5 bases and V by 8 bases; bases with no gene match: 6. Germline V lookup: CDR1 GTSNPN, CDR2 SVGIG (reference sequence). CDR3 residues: CAGYRGRTEAFF. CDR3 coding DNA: TGTGCCGGATACAGGGGGCGGACTGAAGCTTTCTTT.

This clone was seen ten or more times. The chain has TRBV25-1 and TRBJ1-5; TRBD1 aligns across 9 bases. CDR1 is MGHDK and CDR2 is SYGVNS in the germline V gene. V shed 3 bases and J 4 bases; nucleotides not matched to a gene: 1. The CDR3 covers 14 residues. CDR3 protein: CASSDGTGNQPQHF. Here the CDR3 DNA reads TGTGCCAGCAGTGACGGGACAGGGAATCAGCCCCAGCATTTT.

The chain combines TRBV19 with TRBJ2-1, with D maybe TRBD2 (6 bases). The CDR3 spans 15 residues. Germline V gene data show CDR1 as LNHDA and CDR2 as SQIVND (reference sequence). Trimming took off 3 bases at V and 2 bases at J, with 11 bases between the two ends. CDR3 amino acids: CASSIGGVAYNEQFF. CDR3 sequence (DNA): TGTGCCAGTAGTATCGGAGGGGTTGCCTACAATGAGCAGTTCTTC. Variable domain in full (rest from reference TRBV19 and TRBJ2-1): DGGITQSPKYLFRKEGQNVTLSCEQNLNHDAMYWYRQDPGQGLRLIYYSQIVNDFQKGDIAEGYSVSREKKESFPLTVTSAQKNPTAFYLCASSIGGVAYNEQFFGPGTRLTVL.

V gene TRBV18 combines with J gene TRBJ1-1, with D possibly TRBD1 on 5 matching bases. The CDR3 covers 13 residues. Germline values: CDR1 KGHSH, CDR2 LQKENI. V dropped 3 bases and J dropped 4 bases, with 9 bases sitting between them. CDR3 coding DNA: TGTGCCAGCTCACCTGGGGCAGCCACTGAAGCTTTCTTT. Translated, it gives CASSPGAATEAFF.

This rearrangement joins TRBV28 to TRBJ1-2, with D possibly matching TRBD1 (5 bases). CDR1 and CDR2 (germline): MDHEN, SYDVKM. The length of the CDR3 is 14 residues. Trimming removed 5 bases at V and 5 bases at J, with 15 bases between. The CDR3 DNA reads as TGTGCCAGCAGTCCCCCCGGCCAGGGTTATGGCTACACCTTC. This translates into CASSPPGQGYGYTF.

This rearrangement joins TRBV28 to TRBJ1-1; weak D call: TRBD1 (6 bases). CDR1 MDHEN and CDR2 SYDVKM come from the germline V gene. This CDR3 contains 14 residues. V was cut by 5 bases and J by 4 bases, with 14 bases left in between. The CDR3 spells CASSLGGGATEAFF. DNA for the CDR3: TGTGCCAGCAGTCTAGGTGGGGGGGCCACTGAAGCTTTCTTT.